Listed here is a single T cell receptor beta chain. This specimen belongs to a study of blood T cell repertoires in COVID-19. The CDR3 runs 15 residues. V dropped 1 base and J dropped 0 bases, with 7 bases sitting between them. CDR1 LGHDT and CDR2 YNNKEL come from the germline V gene (reference sequence). Original processing methods: How many nucleated cells were present was estimated from reference gene primer amplification. Generated by immunoSEQ multiplex PCR, the TCRdb table keeps only in-frame clones and is missing some. The DNA gave D and trimming, while V, J and clone size come from that table. The profile shows some 250,000 clones, over 80% of them singletons. Participants were aged about 18 to 90 years, lived in 20 to 25 US areas, and enrolled virtually. Cohort assignment relied on participant-reported clinical history.

V usage is TRBV3-1 (or the pseudogene TRBV3-2) and J usage is TRBJ1-5, with no clear D. This clonotype was sampled from a human donor in a cohort exposed to, infected with or recovered from COVID-19 (not recorded which). The donor label of this sample is uncertain. The sequencing input was PBMCs or T cells enriched from blood (not recorded which). The CDR3 nucleotides are TGTGCCAGCAGCCAAGGCAGGCCTAGCAATCAGCCCCAGCATTTT. It encodes CASSQGRPSNQPQHF.